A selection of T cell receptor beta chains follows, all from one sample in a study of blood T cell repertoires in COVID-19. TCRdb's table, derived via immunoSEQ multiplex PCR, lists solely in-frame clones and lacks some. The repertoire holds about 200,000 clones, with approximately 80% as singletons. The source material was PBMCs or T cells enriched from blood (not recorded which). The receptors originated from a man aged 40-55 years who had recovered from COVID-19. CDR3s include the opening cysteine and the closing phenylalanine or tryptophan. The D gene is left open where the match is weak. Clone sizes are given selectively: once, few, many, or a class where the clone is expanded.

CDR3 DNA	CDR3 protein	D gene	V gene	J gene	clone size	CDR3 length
TGTGCCATCAGTGAGTCGTACGGACTAGCGTTGAACCCCTACGAGCAGTACTTC	CAISESYGLALNPYEQYF	TRBD2	TRBV10-3	TRBJ2-7	.	18
TGCAGCGGGCAACAGGGGAACACTGAAGCTTTCTTT	CSGQQGNTEAFF	.	TRBV29-1	TRBJ1-1	.	12
TGTGCCAGCAGTTTAAGGGGGTCTCTCCACCAAGAGACCCAGTACTTC	CASSLRGSLHQETQYF	.	TRBV28	TRBJ2-5	once	16
TGTGCCAGCAGTGAAGGTGTAGACAGTGCCTACGAGCAGTACTTC	CASSEGVDSAYEQYF	.	TRBV6-1	TRBJ2-7	.	15
TGTGCCAGCAGCATAAGGGGGGGGAATGAGCAGTTCTTC	CASSIRGGNEQFF	.	TRBV3-1/TRBV3-2	TRBJ2-1	.	13
TGTGCCAGCTCACCGGGAGGAAAGGATTCACCCCTCCACTTT	CASSPGGKDSPLHF	.	TRBV18	TRBJ1-6	.	14
TGTGCCAGCAGCTTGAGGGGGGAGACCCAGTACTTC	CASSLRGETQYF	.	TRBV5-4	TRBJ2-5	.	12
TGTGCCAGCAGTGACTGGACTGCTAGCACAGATACGCAGTATTTT	CASSDWTASTDTQYF	.	TRBV27	TRBJ2-3	.	15
TGTGCCAGTAGGAACAGGGGAGCAACGACTGAAGCTTTCTTT	CASRNRGATTEAFF	TRBD1	TRBV19	TRBJ1-1	.	14
TGTGCCAGCTCAACAGCGGGGGCGAGCTCCTACAATGAGCAGTTCTTC	CASSTAGASSYNEQFF	TRBD2	TRBV18	TRBJ2-1	.	16
TGTGCCAGTAGTATAAGTCGGTTGAACACTGAAGCTTTCTTT	CASSISRLNTEAFF	.	TRBV19	TRBJ1-1	.	14
TGTGCCAGCAGCTCTAGGGCAATGGTCCAGGGGGCTTTCTTT	CASSSRAMVQGAFF	.	TRBV25-1	TRBJ1-1	.	14
TGTGCCAGCTCACCAGGGCTTAATCAGCCCCAGCATTTT	CASSPGLNQPQHF	.	TRBV18	TRBJ1-5	.	13
TGTGCCAGCAGCTCAGGCGCGGGGGTTGGCTATGGCTACACCTTC	CASSSGAGVGYGYTF	.	TRBV7-9	TRBJ1-2	.	15
TGCGCCAGCAGCTCCCACGGGACAGGGAGCTACGAGCAGTACTTC	CASSSHGTGSYEQYF	TRBD1	TRBV5-1	TRBJ2-7	.	15
TGTGCCAGCTCGGGAGGATACCAAGAGACCCAGTACTTC	CASSGGYQETQYF	.	TRBV18	TRBJ2-5	.	13
TGCGCCAGCAGCCCGGGGGGCGGTAGCTCTGGAAACACCATATATTTT	CASSPGGGSSGNTIYF	.	TRBV5-1	TRBJ1-3	.	16
TGTGCCAGCAGAGCATTACAGGTCCCCAATGAAAAACTGTTTTTT	CASRALQVPNEKLFF	.	TRBV7-6	TRBJ1-4	.	15
TGCGCCAGCAGCCAAGATACGGTGCTGGATACGCAGTATTTT	CASSQDTVLDTQYF	.	TRBV4-1	TRBJ2-3	.	14
TGTGCCAGCAGTTTGAGCCTAATGAACACTGAAGCTTTCTTT	CASSLSLMNTEAFF	.	TRBV28	TRBJ1-1	.	14
TGTGCCAGCACGTCCAGCGATGATGAGCAGTTCTTC	CASTSSDDEQFF	.	TRBV28	TRBJ2-1	.	12
TGTGCCAGCAGCTTGGGTGGCGGGGACCTCAGGGAGCAGTTCTTC	CASSLGGGDLREQFF	.	TRBV5-4	TRBJ2-1	.	15
TGTGCCAGCAGTTACTCCGGTAACCCTCAAGAGACCCAGTACTTC	CASSYSGNPQETQYF	.	TRBV6-5	TRBJ2-5	.	15
TGTGCCAGCAGCCAGACTAGCGGGATGAACACCGGGGAGCTGTTTTTT	CASSQTSGMNTGELFF	TRBD2	TRBV7-3	TRBJ2-2	.	16
TGTGCCAGCAGCGTACCACAGCGGGGGCAAACCTACGAGCAGTACTTC	CASSVPQRGQTYEQYF	TRBD2	TRBV9	TRBJ2-7	.	16
TGTGCCAGCAGCTCGGGGGGGCTAGTGGGGACAGATACGCAGTATTTT	CASSSGGLVGTDTQYF	TRBD2	TRBV9	TRBJ2-3	.	16
TGTGCCAGCAGTTTTATGGATACGCAGTATTTT	CASSFMDTQYF	.	TRBV12-3/TRBV12-4	TRBJ2-3	.	11
TGTGCCAGCAGCTCCGGGACAGGTCCGACAGATACGCAGTATTTT	CASSSGTGPTDTQYF	TRBD1	TRBV5-4	TRBJ2-3	.	15
TGTGCCAGCAGTTTACAGGGGAAATACACTGAAGCTTTCTTT	CASSLQGKYTEAFF	TRBD1	TRBV6-2/TRBV6-3	TRBJ1-1	once	14
TGTGCCAGCAGCCCCGGGACGGGAGCTAACTATGGCTACACCTTC	CASSPGTGANYGYTF	.	TRBV5-6	TRBJ1-2	once	15
TGCGCCAGCAGCCCTTATCCGGGACAGCTGAACACTGAAGCTTTCTTT	CASSPYPGQLNTEAFF	TRBD1	TRBV5-1	TRBJ1-1	.	16
TGTGCCAGTAGTATACGGGAGACCCAGTACTTC	CASSIRETQYF	.	TRBV19	TRBJ2-5	.	11
TGCGCCAGCAGCCAAGATCGTTCGCGGGGGGATTACTACAATGAGCAGTTCTTC	CASSQDRSRGDYYNEQFF	TRBD2	TRBV4-1	TRBJ2-1	.	18
TGTGCCAGCAGCGGCCGACAGCCGAACACTGAAGCTTTCTTT	CASSGRQPNTEAFF	.	TRBV7-9	TRBJ1-1	.	14
TGTGCCAGCAGCCGCAGATACGAGCAGTACTTC	CASSRRYEQYF	.	TRBV28	TRBJ2-7	.	11
TGTGCCACCAGCCCCCGGGGGGTCCCCGAAAAACTGTTTTTT	CATSPRGVPEKLFF	.	TRBV15	TRBJ1-4	.	14
TGTGCCAGCAGCGCAGAACAGGGTTCGGGCACTGAAGCTTTCTTT	CASSAEQGSGTEAFF	.	TRBV9	TRBJ1-1	.	15
TGTGCCAGCCGAAATCAGGGGGCTGGGGCCAACGTCCTGACTTTC	CASRNQGAGANVLTF	TRBD1	TRBV28	TRBJ2-6	.	15
TGTGCCACCGGGGAGACAGGGGATAGCAATCAGCCCCAGCATTTT	CATGETGDSNQPQHF	TRBD1	TRBV24-1	TRBJ1-5	.	15
TGCGCCAGCAGCCTCACAGTGATCTCTGGAAACACCATATATTTT	CASSLTVISGNTIYF	.	TRBV4-1	TRBJ1-3	few	15
TGTGCCAGCAGCCAAGTTGGAGGGGCCAATACGCAGTATTTT	CASSQVGGANTQYF	.	TRBV14	TRBJ2-3	.	14
TGTGCCAGCTCCCGGGACAATAATTCACCCCTCCACTTT	CASSRDNNSPLHF	.	TRBV18	TRBJ1-6	.	13
TGCAGCGTTATACCCCTCAGAGAAGCTTTCTTT	CSVIPLREAFF	.	TRBV29-1	TRBJ1-1	.	11
TGTGCCAGCAGCCGGGACACCAACTTCTATGGCTACACCTTC	CASSRDTNFYGYTF	.	TRBV6-5	TRBJ1-2	.	14
TGTGCCAGCAGCTTAGCGCAGGGTAGCACGGGTGAGCAGTTCTTC	CASSLAQGSTGEQFF	.	TRBV7-2	TRBJ2-1	.	15
TGCAGCGTTGATAAGGCAGGGGGCTTGAGGGGTCAGCCCCAGCATTTT	CSVDKAGGLRGQPQHF	TRBD1	TRBV29-1	TRBJ1-5	.	16
TGTGCCTGGAGTGCCTCTATCACAGATACGCAGTATTTT	CAWSASITDTQYF	.	TRBV30	TRBJ2-3	once	13
TGTGCCAGCAATAGGTATACAGGGAAAGGAGAGACCCAGTACTTC	CASNRYTGKGETQYF	.	TRBV7-9	TRBJ2-5	.	15
TGTGCCAGCACCGTAAGGGGACAGGTGATCGGCTACACCTTC	CASTVRGQVIGYTF	TRBD1	TRBV7-2	TRBJ1-2	.	14
TGTGCCAGCAGTTTGCCCTTGGGGCAGAACAGTTCACCCCTCCACTTT	CASSLPLGQNSSPLHF	.	TRBV28	TRBJ1-6	few	16
TGTGCCAGCAGTGGCCGGGCGGGTGAGCAGTTCTTC	CASSGRAGEQFF	.	TRBV6-1	TRBJ2-1	.	12
TGTGCCAGCAGTGAGACAGGGGGTGAGGGCTACACCTTC	CASSETGGEGYTF	TRBD1	TRBV28	TRBJ1-2	.	13
TGTGCCACCGGGACAGGGGGGAACTATGGCTACACCTTC	CATGTGGNYGYTF	TRBD1	TRBV28	TRBJ1-2	.	13
TGTGCCTGGAGTAAGACAGCAGGCGGGGAGCTGTTTTTT	CAWSKTAGGELFF	.	TRBV30	TRBJ2-2	.	13
TGTGCCAGCAGTGAACAGGGAGGAGGTCTCGAGCAGTACTTC	CASSEQGGGLEQYF	.	TRBV2	TRBJ2-7	.	14
TGTGCCAGCAGCCAATGGGGAAAGGGAGACAATCAGCCCCAGCATTTT	CASSQWGKGDNQPQHF	.	TRBV3-1/TRBV3-2	TRBJ1-5	.	16
TGCGCCAGCAGCTTGGGTCAGGGGACGACGCCCCAGCATTTT	CASSLGQGTTPQHF	.	TRBV5-1	TRBJ1-5	once	14
TGTGCCAGCAGGAAACCGGGGGGGTTATGGTCCAACAATGAGCAGTTCTTC	CASRKPGGLWSNNEQFF	TRBD2	TRBV11-2	TRBJ2-1	.	17